This TCR beta chain was recovered during a study of CD8 T cells in Susac syndrome. Blood CD8+ and CD4+ T cells underwent high-throughput TCR beta sequencing. Through negative isolation, CD4+ and CD8+ T cells were obtained, while TEMRA cells were enriched using FACS. General study points: Regarding the TCR sequencing and HLA analysis, the study admitted that a relatively small number of individuals were involved.

This CDR3 contains 12 residues. CDR1 and CDR2 from the germline V gene are MNHEY and SMNVEV (reference sequence). Trimming took off 2 bases at V and 12 bases at J, with 11 bases between the two ends. Worth noting for this clonotype: The antigen is undetermined.

With random hexamers, reverse transcription was performed on roughly 0.5 to 1 ug of RNA. With immunoSEQ multiplex PCR, TCR beta CDR3 was amplified across 54 Vbeta and 13 Jbeta. MiXCR, applied by TCRdb to the immunoSEQ multiplex PCR reads, yields one record per CDR3 protein. The table shows about 73,000 distinct CDR3 sequences, with approximately 94% occurring only once. This chain connects TRBV27 to TRBJ1-5; tentative D call: TRBD1 (5 bases). The sequencing sample was made of CD8+ T cells from PBMCs. The TCR was taken from a human donor with multiple sclerosis. The CDR3 loop reads CASSLGGGLQHF. The CDR3 DNA sequence: TGTGCCAGCAGTTTAGGGGGGGGACTCCAGCATTTT.